This entry lists 9 T cell receptor beta chains sequenced from one sample in a study of cytomegalovirus exposure and HLA in healthy donors. Method: immunoSEQ multiplex PCR; TCRdb's copy keeps in-frame clones and lacks some. The sample yields hundreds of thousands of clones, around 86% seen once. Sequenced material: PBMCs. The source of these receptors is a woman aged 18-29 years in good health and CMV-seronegative.

In its sample, this clone was seen once. The DNA for the CDR3 is TGTGCCAGCAGATCAGGGGGCGAAGGGAACAATGAGCAGTTCTTC. Its protein is CASRSGGEGNNEQFF. This rearrangement joins TRBV6-1 to TRBJ2-1, with TRBD1 matching over 8 bases. Trimming cost V 6 bases and J 5 bases; bases outside gene matches: 9. The germline CDR1 and CDR2 sequences are MNHNS and SASEGT. CDR3 length: 15 residues.

On this clone: Other DNA sequences of this sample code for an identical CDR3. V gene TRBV13 combines with J gene TRBJ2-7, with D uncertain. This CDR3 has 12 residues. V was pared by 1 base and J by 3 bases, with 4 bases between. The germline V gene encodes CDR1 PRHDT and CDR2 FYEKMQ (reference sequence). The CDR3 sequence is CASSLASYEQYF. CDR3 nucleotide sequence: TGTGCCAGCAGCTTAGCCAGCTACGAGCAGTACTTC.

V gene TRBV19 combines with J gene TRBJ2-5; 11 bases are shared with TRBD2. Germline CDR1 is LNHDA and CDR2 is SQIVND (reference sequence). The trim removed 4 bases at V and 5 bases at J, leaving 6 bases unmatched. The CDR3 runs to 15 residues. As DNA, the CDR3 is TGTGCCAGTAGTACGGTAGCGGGAGGGGGGGAGACCCAGTACTTC. Amino acid sequence: CASSTVAGGGETQYF.

The CDR3: CASSQGGTGDYEQYF. The CDR3 DNA reads TGTGCCAGCAGCCAAGGGGGGACAGGGGATTACGAGCAGTACTTC. V gene TRBV28 combines with J gene TRBJ2-7, with 10 positions matching TRBD1. V gave up 6 bases and J gave up 4 bases; unmatched junction bases: 9. The CDR3 length is 15 residues. Germline V gene sequence: CDR1 MDHEN, CDR2 SYDVKM.

V gene TRBV27 combines with J gene TRBJ1-1, with TRBD1 as a possible D gene (5 bases). V lost 4 bases and J 1 base, leaving 10 bases between the germline ends. Germline-derived CDR1 and CDR2 are MNHEY and SMNVEV (reference sequence). There are 14 residues in the CDR3. DNA for the CDR3: TGTGCCAGCAGTTGGGGAAGGGGGAACACTGAAGCTTTCTTT. As protein: CASSWGRGNTEAFF.

The V gene is TRBV28, the J gene TRBJ1-1, with D tentatively TRBD1 (6 bases). The V end was cut by 2 bases, the J end by 0 bases, with 16 bases between. Germline V gene data show CDR1 as MDHEN and CDR2 as SYDVKM. The CDR3 has 17 residues. The CDR3 region is CASSLPGGGLMNTEAFF. DNA of the CDR3: TGTGCCAGCAGTTTACCCGGCGGGGGGCTTATGAACACTGAAGCTTTCTTT.

The chain recombines TRBV28 with TRBJ2-7; 7 nucleotides agree with TRBD2. In germline, CDR1 is MDHEN, CDR2 SYDVKM. After removal of 8 bases from V and 7 bases from J, the junction contained 20 bases not matched to a gene. The CDR3 sequence is 16 residues long. CDR3 bases: TGTGCCAGCCCCCCGAATGGGGGGTCGGGGGGTCGGGAGCAGTACTTC. Translating gives CASPPNGGSGGREQYF.

This rearrangement joins TRBV5-1 to TRBJ2-2, with TRBD1 as a possible D gene (7 bases). CDR3 length: 17 residues. Germline loops: CDR1 SGHRS, CDR2 YFSETQ. With 3 bases removed from V and 3 bases from J, the gap between germline ends came to 18 bases. DNA for the CDR3: TGCGCCAGCAGCTCGGGAGACAGGGCGCCGGACACCGGGGAGCTGTTTTTT. Translated: CASSSGDRAPDTGELFF.

This chain uses TRBV30 with TRBJ2-2; 10 bases match TRBD1. V trimming: 4 bases; J trimming: 6 bases; junction bases outside the gene matches: 5. The CDR3 totals 14 residues. Germline V gene sequence: CDR1 GTSNPN, CDR2 SVGIG (reference sequence). The CDR3, as DNA: TGTGCCTGGACCTCCGGACAGGGGGCCGGGGAGCTGTTTTTT. Residues: CAWTSGQGAGELFF.